A selection of T cell receptor beta chains follows, all from one sample in a study of T cell responses to AZD1222 COVID-19 vaccine. Profiling relied on immunoSEQ multiplex PCR, and the TCRdb table lists in-frame clones only, not all of them. The sample holds 100,000 to 120,000 clones, around 89% seen once. Here the sequenced sample was peripheral blood, taken 28 days after the second AZD1222 dose. The source is an adult who received the AZD1222 COVID-19 vaccine. Both conserved end residues are part of each CDR3. Each record gives: D gene, clone size, J gene, V gene, CDR3 DNA, CDR3 protein. A D gene is named only where the DNA matches it firmly. Clone size is stated in some rows and not others, as once, few, many or a class when expanded.

TRBD1 - TRBJ1-3 TRBV6-1 TGTGCCAGCAGGCCACAGGGGACTGGAAACACCATATATTTT CASRPQGTGNTIYF
TRBD1 - TRBJ2-1 TRBV28 TGTGCCAGCAGCGGCGGGACAGGGGTCAATGAGCAGTTCTTC CASSGGTGVNEQFF
- once TRBJ1-3 TRBV4-1 TGCGCCAGCAGCCAAAACCTTGTTGCAGGAAACACCATATATTTT CASSQNLVAGNTIYF
- - TRBJ2-2 TRBV6-2/TRBV6-3 TGTGCCAGCACCCCGCGGCGGGGGCCCGGGGAGCTGTTTTTT CASTPRRGPGELFF
- - TRBJ1-6 TRBV19 TGTGCCAGCTCCCTGGCAGCCTTTTCGCCTAATTCACCCCTCCACTTT CASSLAAFSPNSPLHF
- - TRBJ1-2 TRBV5-6 TGTGCCAGCAGCTTGTCGTCCGGGGGTCCTCGAGGCTACACCTTC CASSLSSGGPRGYTF
TRBD1 - TRBJ1-1 TRBV5-6 TGTGCCAGCAGCCCCAGCGACAGGGATGGCACTGAAGCTTTCTTT CASSPSDRDGTEAFF
- - TRBJ1-1 TRBV5-6 TGTGCCAGCAGCTTGGCCGGGGTGAGGACTGAAGCTTTCTTT CASSLAGVRTEAFF
- - TRBJ2-7 TRBV7-8 TGTGCCAGCAATAACCTTCGGGGGGCGTGGTACGAGCAGTACTTC CASNNLRGAWYEQYF
- - TRBJ2-5 TRBV10-1 TGCGCCAGCAGTGAAAGGGGAGTAGAGACCCAGTACTTC CASSERGVETQYF
- - TRBJ2-7 TRBV19 TGTGCCAGTAGGCTCTCGGGGGTCAACGAGCAGTACTTC CASRLSGVNEQYF
- few TRBJ2-2 TRBV5-6 TGTGCCAGCAGCCCCCTCGGCACGAACACCGGGGAGCTGTTTTTT CASSPLGTNTGELFF
- - TRBJ1-5 TRBV21-1 TGTGCCAGCACCGGGGTACCCCAGCATTTT CASTGVPQHF
TRBD1 - TRBJ2-5 TRBV6-2/TRBV6-3 TGTGCCAGCAGTTCGGGACAGGCAGCAGAGACCCAGTACTTC CASSSGQAAETQYF